This TCR beta chain derives from a study of T cell repertoires in cytomegalovirus infection. From the reads, TCRdb called clonotypes with MiXCR, one entry per CDR3 protein. The sample contains roughly 160,000 distinct CDR3 sequences, less than 25% of which appear only once. Germline assignment: CDR1 LGHNA and CDR2 YSLEER. V was clipped by 2 bases and J by 7 bases, with 11 bases between them. This CDR3 contains 13 residues. This clonotype was seen a handful of times. No antigen is known for it. This clonotype was sampled from a human donor in good health (CMV status not recorded). Some clones in this sample may be carry-over from other donors' samples. The V gene is TRBV4-3, the J gene TRBJ1-1, with a possible D match to TRBD1 (5 bases). Sequenced here: CD8+ T cells from cultured PBMCs, sampled from culture after CMV antigen stimulation. CDR3 loop: CASSQTREFEAFF. The CDR3 nucleotides are TGCGCCAGCAGCCAAACCAGGGAGTTTGAAGCTTTCTTT.